These 9 T cell receptor beta chains originate from one sample sequenced in a study of long-term antiretroviral therapy in people with HIV. With survey level as its setting, the immunoSEQ assay was v3.0. TCRdb keeps only in-frame clones here, not all; method: immunoSEQ multiplex PCR. The sample gives 20,000 to 30,000 clones, about 86% of which show up once; around 5.6% is in the top ten. The sample here was unsorted PBMCs, taken more than 4.3 years after starting antiretroviral therapy. The receptors were sampled from a man aged 30 to 45 with HIV.

This rearrangement joins TRBV27 to TRBJ1-1; a weak D match, TRBD1 (5 bases). Trimming took off 2 bases at V and 4 bases at J, with 11 bases between the two ends. CDR1 is MNHEY and CDR2 is SMNVEV in the germline V gene (reference sequence). The CDR3 has 14 amino acids. The CDR3 region is CASSLGQGFTEAFF. CDR3 DNA: TGTGCCAGCAGTTTAGGTCAGGGTTTCACTGAAGCTTTCTTT.

This chain links TRBV19 with TRBJ1-1, with D possibly TRBD1 on 5 matching bases. The CDR3 covers 14 residues. The germline V gene has CDR1 LNHDA and CDR2 SQIVND (reference sequence). The V end was cut by 4 bases, the J end by 4 bases, with 13 bases between. The CDR3 DNA is TGTGCCAGTAGTAAACAGGTTGAGGGCACTGAAGCTTTCTTT. Protein sequence: CASSKQVEGTEAFF.

Here the CDR3 reads CASSYHRTLDYGYTF. The CDR3 DNA sequence: TGCGCCAGCAGCTACCACAGGACCCTCGACTATGGCTACACCTTC. V is TRBV5-1 and J is TRBJ1-2; perhaps TRBD1 as D (5 bases). Germline-derived CDR1 and CDR2 are SGHRS and YFSETQ. This CDR3 is 15 amino acids long. The V end was cut by 3 bases, the J end by 3 bases, with 15 bases between.

The chain uses TRBV9 and TRBJ2-1; 11 bases are shared with TRBD2. The CDR3 covers 14 residues. Germline assignment: CDR1 SGDLS and CDR2 YYNGEE. V trimming: 0 bases; J trimming: 13 bases; junction bases outside the gene matches: 6. CDR3 nucleotides: TGTGCCAGCAGCGTAGAAGCTAGCGGGGGGCCCCAGTTCTTC. This gives the protein CASSVEASGGPQFF.

The chain employs TRBV19 and TRBJ2-2; 7 bases match TRBD2. Germline V gives CDR1 LNHDA, CDR2 SQIVND (reference sequence). Losses at the gene ends were 3 bases for V and 0 bases for J; bases not matched to a gene: 1. This CDR3 contains 15 residues. The CDR3 DNA reads as TGTGCCAGTAGTATCGGACTAGCGAACACCGGGGAGCTGTTTTTT. Translating it yields CASSIGLANTGELFF.

The chain combines TRBV28 with TRBJ2-1, with TRBD2 identical over 8 bases. The CDR3 totals 14 residues. The junction had 3 bases not matched to a gene; V was cut back by 2 bases and J by 6 bases. Germline CDR1 MDHEN, CDR2 SYDVKM. CDR3 loop: CASSLTSGFNEQFF. The CDR3 coding sequence is TGTGCCAGCAGTTTAACTAGCGGCTTCAATGAGCAGTTCTTC.

The chain joins TRBV9 to TRBJ1-1, with D perhaps matching TRBD1 (6 bases). The germline V gene encodes CDR1 SGDLS and CDR2 YYNGEE. The length of the CDR3 is 15 residues. With 1 base removed from V and 0 bases from J, the gap between germline ends came to 10 bases. The CDR3 region has the DNA TGTGCCAGCAGCGTAAGGGGGGGAGTGAACACTGAAGCTTTCTTT. As protein: CASSVRGGVNTEAFF. Full variable domain (rest looked up from reference TRBV9 and TRBJ1-1): DSGVTQTPKHLITATGQRVTLRCSPRSGDLSVYWYQQSLDQGLQFLIQYYNGEERAKGNILERFSAQQFPDLHSELNLSSLELGDSALYFCASSVRGGVNTEAFFGQGTRLTVV.

CDR3 nucleotide sequence: TGTGCCAGTAGCCACAGGGGGCGCGGTCAGCCCCAGCATTTT. Its protein product is CASSHRGRGQPQHF. The chain combines TRBV19 with TRBJ1-5; 9 bases fit TRBD1. This CDR3 is 14 amino acids long. The germline V gene has CDR1 LNHDA and CDR2 SQIVND (reference sequence). Trimming at V came to 6 bases and at J to 6 bases, leaving 6 bases not matched to a gene.

This chain uses TRBV6-4 with TRBJ2-7; D is unclear. The CDR3 runs 16 residues. Germline lookup yields CDR1 MRHNA and CDR2 SNTAGT. Trimming took 0 bases from V and 2 from J, leaving 14 bases between them. The CDR3 spells CASSDSRLGLTYEQYF. The CDR3, as DNA: TGTGCCAGCAGTGACTCTAGGCTGGGGTTAACCTACGAGCAGTACTTC.